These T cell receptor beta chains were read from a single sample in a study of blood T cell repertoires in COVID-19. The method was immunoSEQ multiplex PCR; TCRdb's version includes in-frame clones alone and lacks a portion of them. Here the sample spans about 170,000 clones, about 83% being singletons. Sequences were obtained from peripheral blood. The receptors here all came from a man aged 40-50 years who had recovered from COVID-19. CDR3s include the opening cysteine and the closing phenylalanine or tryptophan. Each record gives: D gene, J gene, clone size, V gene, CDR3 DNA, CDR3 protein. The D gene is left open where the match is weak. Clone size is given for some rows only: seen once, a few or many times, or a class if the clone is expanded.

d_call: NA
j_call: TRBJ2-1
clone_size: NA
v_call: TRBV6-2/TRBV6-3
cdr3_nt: TGTGCCAGCACCCCGGGACAAATTTCCTACAATGAGCAGTTCTTC
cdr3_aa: CASTPGQISYNEQFF

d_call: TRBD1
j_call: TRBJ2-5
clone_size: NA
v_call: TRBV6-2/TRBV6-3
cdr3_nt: TGTGCCAGCAGTTACGGAGTGGACAGGGGGCAACAAGAGACCCAGTACTTC
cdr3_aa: CASSYGVDRGQQETQYF

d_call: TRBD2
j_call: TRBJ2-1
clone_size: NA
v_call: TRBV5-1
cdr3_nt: TGCGCCAGCGGTACTAGCGGGAGCGGCAATGAGCAGTTCTTC
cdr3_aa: CASGTSGSGNEQFF

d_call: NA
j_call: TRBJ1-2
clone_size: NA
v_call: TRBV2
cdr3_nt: TGTGCCAGCACAGGGGCGTCGGGGGGCTTC
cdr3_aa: CASTGASGGF

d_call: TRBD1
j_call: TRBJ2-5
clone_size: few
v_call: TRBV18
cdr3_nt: TGTGCCAGCTCACCACCAGGGGGCTCGGAGACCCAGTACTTC
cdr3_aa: CASSPPGGSETQYF

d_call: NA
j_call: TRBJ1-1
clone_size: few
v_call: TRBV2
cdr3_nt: TGTGCCAGCAGTGAATTTGGCACTATGAACACTGAAGCTTTCTTT
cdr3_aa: CASSEFGTMNTEAFF

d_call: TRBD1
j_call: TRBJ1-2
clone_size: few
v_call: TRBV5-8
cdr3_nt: TGTGCCAGCAGCTTGGAGGGACAGGGTCTCAGCTATGGCTACACCTTC
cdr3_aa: CASSLEGQGLSYGYTF

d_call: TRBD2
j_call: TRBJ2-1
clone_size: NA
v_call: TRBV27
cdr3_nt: TGTGCCAGCAGGCATCCCCGAAGCGGGATCGCACACGATGAGCAGTTCTTC
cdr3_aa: CASRHPRSGIAHDEQFF

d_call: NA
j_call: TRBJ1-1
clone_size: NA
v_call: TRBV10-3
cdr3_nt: TGTGCCATCAGTGAAAAAGGGGGCACTGAAGCTTTCTTT
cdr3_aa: CAISEKGGTEAFF

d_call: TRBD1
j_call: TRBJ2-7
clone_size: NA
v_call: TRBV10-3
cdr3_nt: TGTGCCATCAGTGGCAGGGGGCGCTACGAGCAGTACTTC
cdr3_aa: CAISGRGRYEQYF

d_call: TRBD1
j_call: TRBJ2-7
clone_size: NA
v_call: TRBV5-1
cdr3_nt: TGCGCCAGCAGCCTCCGCGGACAGGGAGGTGAGAACGAGCAGTACTTC
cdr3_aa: CASSLRGQGGENEQYF

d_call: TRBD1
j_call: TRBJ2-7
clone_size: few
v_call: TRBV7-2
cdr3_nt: TGTGCCAGCAGCTCCCCCCTGAGGGGGCCCGAGCAGTACTTC
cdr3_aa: CASSSPLRGPEQYF

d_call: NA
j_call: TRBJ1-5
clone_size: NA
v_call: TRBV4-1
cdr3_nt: TGCGCCAGCAGCCCCCGGGAGGGGAACCAGCCCCAGCATTTT
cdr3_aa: CASSPREGNQPQHF

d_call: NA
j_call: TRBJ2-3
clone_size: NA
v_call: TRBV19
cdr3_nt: TGTGCCAGTAGTATGCCGGGAGATACGCAGTATTTT
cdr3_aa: CASSMPGDTQYF

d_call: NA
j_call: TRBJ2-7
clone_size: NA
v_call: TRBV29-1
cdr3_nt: TGCAGCGTTGAAACAGTAACCTACGAGCAGTACTTC
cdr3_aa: CSVETVTYEQYF

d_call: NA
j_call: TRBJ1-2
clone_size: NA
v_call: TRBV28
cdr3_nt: TGTGCCAGCATAGAGATTGTAGGAGGGGAGGGCTACACCTTC
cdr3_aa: CASIEIVGGEGYTF

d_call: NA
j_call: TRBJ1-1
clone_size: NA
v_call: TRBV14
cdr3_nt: TGTGCCAGCAGCCGTGACGGGGGAGTGAACACTGAAGCTTTCTTT
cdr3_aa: CASSRDGGVNTEAFF

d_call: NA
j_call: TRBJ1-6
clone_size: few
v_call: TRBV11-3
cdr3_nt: TGTGCCAGCAGCCGTAGAGGAAGCTCCTATAATTCACCCCTCCACTTT
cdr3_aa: CASSRRGSSYNSPLHF

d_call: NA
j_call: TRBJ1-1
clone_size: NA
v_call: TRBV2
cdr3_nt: TGTGCCAGCAGTTCTGAGGGATCTGGGACTGAAGCTTTCTTT
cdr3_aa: CASSSEGSGTEAFF

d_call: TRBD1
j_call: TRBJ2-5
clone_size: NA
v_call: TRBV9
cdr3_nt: TGTGCCAGCAGCCACCGGGACAGTCGGCAAGAGACCCAGTACTTC
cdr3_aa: CASSHRDSRQETQYF

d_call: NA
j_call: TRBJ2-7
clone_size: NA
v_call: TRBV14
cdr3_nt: TGTGCCAGCAGCCGAGGGTACGAGCAGTACTTC
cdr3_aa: CASSRGYEQYF

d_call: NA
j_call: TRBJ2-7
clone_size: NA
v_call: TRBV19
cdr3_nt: TGTGCCAGTAGTGCCCTAAACGAGCAGTACTTC
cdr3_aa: CASSALNEQYF

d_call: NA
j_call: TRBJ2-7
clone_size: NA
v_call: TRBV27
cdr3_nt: TGTGCCAGCAGTTCCGCAGCGAGTACCTACGAGCAGTACTTC
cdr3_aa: CASSSAASTYEQYF

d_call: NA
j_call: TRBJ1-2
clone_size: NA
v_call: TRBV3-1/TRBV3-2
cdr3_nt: TGTGCCAGCAGCTACGGGTTAGTACCGGGGGGCTACACCTTC
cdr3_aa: CASSYGLVPGGYTF

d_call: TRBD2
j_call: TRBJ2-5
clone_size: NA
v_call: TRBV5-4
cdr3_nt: TGTGCCAGCAGCCCCCGGGGGAGGGCGGGGGAGACCCAGTACTTC
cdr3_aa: CASSPRGRAGETQYF

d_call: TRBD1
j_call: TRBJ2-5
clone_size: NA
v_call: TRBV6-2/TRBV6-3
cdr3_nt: TGTGCCAGCAGTGGTACAGGGGGCCAAGAGACCCAGTACTTC
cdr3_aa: CASSGTGGQETQYF

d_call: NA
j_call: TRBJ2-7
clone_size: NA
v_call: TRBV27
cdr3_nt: TGTGCCAGCAGTTTTACTTCCGGAGGCCCCTACGAGCAGTACTTC
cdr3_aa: CASSFTSGGPYEQYF

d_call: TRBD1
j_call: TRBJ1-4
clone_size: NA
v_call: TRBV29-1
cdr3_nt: TGCAGCGTTGAAGGGACAGGGGGTGAAAAACTGTTTTTT
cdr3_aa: CSVEGTGGEKLFF

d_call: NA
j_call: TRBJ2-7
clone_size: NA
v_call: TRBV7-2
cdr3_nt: TGTGCCAGCAGCACATACGGGAGCAGCTACGAGCAGTACTTC
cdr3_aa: CASSTYGSSYEQYF

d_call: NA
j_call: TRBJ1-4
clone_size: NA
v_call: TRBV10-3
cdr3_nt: TGTGCCATCAGTACCTCCACCGGAGGTGAACTGTTTTTT
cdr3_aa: CAISTSTGGELFF

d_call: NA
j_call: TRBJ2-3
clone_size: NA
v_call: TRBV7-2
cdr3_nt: TGTGCCAGCAGCCGGTCGTCCGGAGCAGATACGCAGTATTTT
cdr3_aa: CASSRSSGADTQYF

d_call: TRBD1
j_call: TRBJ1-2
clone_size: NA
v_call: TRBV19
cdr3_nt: TGTGCCAGTAGTACCGGGACAGACTATGGCTACACCTTC
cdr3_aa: CASSTGTDYGYTF

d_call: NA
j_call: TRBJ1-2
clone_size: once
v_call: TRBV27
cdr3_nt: TGTGCCAGCACGGGACTGCCCTTAGGTAGCTATGGCTACACCTTC
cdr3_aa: CASTGLPLGSYGYTF

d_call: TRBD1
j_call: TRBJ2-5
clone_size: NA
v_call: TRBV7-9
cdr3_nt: TGTGCCAGCAGCAGCGACAGGGGCCATCCAGAGACCCAGTACTTC
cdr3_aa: CASSSDRGHPETQYF

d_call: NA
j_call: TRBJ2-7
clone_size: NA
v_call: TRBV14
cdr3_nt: TGTGCCAGCAGCGTGCTCTGGGGAGTAGAGTACGAGCAGTACTTC
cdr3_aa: CASSVLWGVEYEQYF

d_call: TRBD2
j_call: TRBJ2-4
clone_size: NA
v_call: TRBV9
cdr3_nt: TGTGCCAGCAGTCGGGGGGACGGAAACATTCAGTACTTC
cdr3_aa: CASSRGDGNIQYF

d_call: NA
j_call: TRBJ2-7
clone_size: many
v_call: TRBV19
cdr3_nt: TGTGCCAGTAGTATCAATACTAGACACGAGCAGTACTTC
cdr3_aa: CASSINTRHEQYF

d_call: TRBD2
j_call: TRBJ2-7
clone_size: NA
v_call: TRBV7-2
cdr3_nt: TGTGCCAGCAGCGAGTATAGCGGGAGCTACGAGCAGTACTTC
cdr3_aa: CASSEYSGSYEQYF

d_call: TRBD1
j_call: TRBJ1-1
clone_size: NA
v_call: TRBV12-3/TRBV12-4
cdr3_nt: TGTGCCAGCAGTGAACAGGGGGGTTCTTTCTTT
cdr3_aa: CASSEQGGSFF

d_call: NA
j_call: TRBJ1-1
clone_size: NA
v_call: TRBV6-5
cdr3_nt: TGTGCCAGCAGTATACAACAGGGAATGAACACTGAAGCTTTCTTT
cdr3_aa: CASSIQQGMNTEAFF

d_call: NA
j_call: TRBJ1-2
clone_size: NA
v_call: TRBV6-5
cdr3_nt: TGTGCCAGCAGTTACGTTTGGGGCATTGGCTACACCTTC
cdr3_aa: CASSYVWGIGYTF

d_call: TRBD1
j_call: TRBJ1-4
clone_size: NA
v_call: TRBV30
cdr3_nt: TGTGCCTGGAGCACCGGGACAGGGGCCACTAATGAAAAACTGTTTTTT
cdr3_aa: CAWSTGTGATNEKLFF

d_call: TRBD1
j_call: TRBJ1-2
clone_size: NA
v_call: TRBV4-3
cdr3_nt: TGCGCCAGCAGCCAGGAACAGGGGGCAAACTATGGCTACACCTTC
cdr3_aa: CASSQEQGANYGYTF

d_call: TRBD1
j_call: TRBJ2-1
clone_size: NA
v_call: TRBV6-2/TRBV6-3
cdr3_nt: TGTGCCAGCAGTACGGACAGGAAGCACAATGAGCAGTTCTTC
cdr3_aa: CASSTDRKHNEQFF

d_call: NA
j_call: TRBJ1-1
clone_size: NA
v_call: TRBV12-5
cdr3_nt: TGTGCTAGTAGTCAGGGAACTGAAGCTTTCTTT
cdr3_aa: CASSQGTEAFF

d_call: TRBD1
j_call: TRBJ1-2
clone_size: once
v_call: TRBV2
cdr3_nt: TGTGCCAGCAGTGATGGAGACAGGGGCACTAACTATGGCTACACCTTC
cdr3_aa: CASSDGDRGTNYGYTF

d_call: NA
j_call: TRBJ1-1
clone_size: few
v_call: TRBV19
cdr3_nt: TGTGCCAGCGAGGGTGGGATGAACACTGAAGCTTTCTTT
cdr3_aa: CASEGGMNTEAFF

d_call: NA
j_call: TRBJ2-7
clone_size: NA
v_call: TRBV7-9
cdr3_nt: TGTGCCAGCAGCTTAGGAGGGATCGAGCAGTACTTC
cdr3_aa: CASSLGGIEQYF

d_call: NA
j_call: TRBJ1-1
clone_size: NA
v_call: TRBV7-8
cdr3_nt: TGTGCCAGCAGCTTAAGGGGTAACACTGAAGCTTTCTTT
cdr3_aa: CASSLRGNTEAFF

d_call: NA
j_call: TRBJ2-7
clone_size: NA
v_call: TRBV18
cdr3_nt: TGTGCCAGCTCACCTCGAGGGGGGGACTCCTACGAGCAGTACTTC
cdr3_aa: CASSPRGGDSYEQYF

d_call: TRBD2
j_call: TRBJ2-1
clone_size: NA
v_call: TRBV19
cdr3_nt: TGTGCCAGTAGTCCCACTAGCGGGGGGGCTCGCGAGCAGTTCTTC
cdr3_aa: CASSPTSGGAREQFF